The 19 T cell receptor beta chains below were found in one sample sequenced in a study of Ad26.COV2.S vaccination and SARS-CoV-2 variants (dated by TCRdb to the early 2020s). Receptor libraries were prepared by the immunoSEQ multiplex PCR assay. The source is immuneACCESS, and TCRdb retained only in-frame sequences with V and J called. Part of the clones is not carried over; for the studies checked, unresolved V genes explain less than half of this, and the remainder is unexplained. Recorded for this sample are roughly 350,000 clones; 80% to 90% of them occurred a single time. Just under 5% of the sample is taken by the ten largest. The treatment or condition label of this sample denotes: some 19 received Ad26.COV2.S at low or high dose, single or two shots; about 5 received placebo; per-sample allocation not given. For vaccine and placebo recipients, repertoires were sequenced using samples collected on day 63 after the first injection.

Sequencing was performed on peripheral blood, taken in a trial of Ad26.COV2.S vaccine versus placebo. The receptor set was obtained from a person aged 18 to 65 who received the Ad26.COV2.S COVID-19 vaccine or a placebo.

V is TRBV5-1 and J is TRBJ1-1, with 12 nucleotides matching TRBD1. Germline CDR1 reads SGHRS; CDR2 reads YFSETQ. The CDR3 consists of 17 residues. The V and J ends lost 0 bases and 0 bases, in that order; junction bases with no gene match: 3. CDR3 residues: CASSLGDRGPMNTEAFF. CDR3 nucleotide sequence: TGCGCCAGCAGCTTGGGGGACAGGGGGCCTATGAACACTGAAGCTTTCTTT.

The chain couples TRBV30 to TRBJ2-2; D unclear. Looked up from germline, CDR1 is GTSNPN and CDR2 is SVGIG (reference sequence). CDR3 size: 14 residues. Trimming took 0 bases from V and 4 from J, leaving 9 bases between them. The CDR3 reads CAWSVSTVTGELFF. The CDR3 nucleotides are TGTGCCTGGAGTGTATCAACGGTCACCGGGGAGCTGTTTTTT.

The chain uses TRBV27 and TRBJ2-7, with unresolved D. The CDR3 covers 13 residues. The V gene's germline CDR1 is MNHEY and CDR2 SMNVEV (reference sequence). Between the trimmed V and J ends, which lost 3 bases and 4 bases, there was a span of 10 bases. CDR3 bases: TGTGCCAGCAGTTTTGCCTCGGGTTACGAGCAGTACTTC. Its translation is CASSFASGYEQYF.

The rearrangement links TRBV5-5 to TRBJ2-2, with 13 bases identical to TRBD2. The junction had 3 bases not matched to a gene; V was cut back by 1 base and J by 6 bases. The CDR3 is 16 amino acids. The germline V gene encodes CDR1 SGHKS and CDR2 YYEKEE (reference sequence). CDR3 in amino acids: CASSLRTSGSPGELFF. The CDR3 DNA sequence: TGTGCCAGCAGCTTGCGGACTAGCGGGAGCCCCGGGGAGCTGTTTTTT.

This chain links TRBV3-1 (or the pseudogene TRBV3-2) with TRBJ1-2; D call uncertain. Trimming shortened V by 0 bases and J by 10 bases, and 15 bases separated the two germline ends. The CDR3 extends over 14 amino acids. Germline V gene sequence: CDR1 LGHDT, CDR2 YNNKEL (reference sequence). CDR3 sequence reads: CASSQDLFGQYYTF. The CDR3 DNA sequence: TGTGCCAGCAGCCAAGACCTATTTGGCCAGTACTACACCTTC.

The genes are TRBV27 and TRBJ2-2; TRBD1 matches at 8 bases. J gave up 5 bases and V 3 bases, and 8 bases lay outside the gene matches. Germline V gene lookup returns CDR1 MNHEY and CDR2 SMNVEV (reference sequence). The length of the CDR3 is 16 residues. The CDR3 DNA reads TGTGCCAGCAGTTTTCTGGACAGGGATTCTACCGGGGAGCTGTTTTTT. Translated, it gives CASSFLDRDSTGELFF.

The V gene is TRBV6-5, the J gene TRBJ2-5, with TRBD1 matching 11 bases. J gave up 12 bases and V 10 bases, and 7 bases lay outside the gene matches. Germline V gives CDR1 MNHEY, CDR2 SVGAGI. The CDR3 is made up of 11 amino acids. CDR3 in DNA: TGTGCCACAAGGACAGGGGGCGTGAAGTACTTC. It codes for CATRTGGVKYF.

This chain uses TRBV29-1 with TRBJ2-1; possible D gene TRBD2, 7 bases. Trimming pared 6 bases from V and 4 bases from J, leaving 13 bases between. Germline CDR1 is SQVTM and CDR2 is ANQGSEA. The CDR3 totals 13 residues. CDR3 sequence: CSVGGAGYNEQFF. The CDR3 DNA follows: TGCAGCGTAGGGGGGGCGGGATACAATGAGCAGTTCTTC.

This clone appeared once. The chain employs TRBV15 and TRBJ2-5; D is ambiguous. Germline CDR1 is LNHNV and CDR2 is YYDKDF (reference sequence). Deletions cut 1 base from V and 1 base from J, with 7 bases between. The CDR3 spans 14 residues. This chain's CDR3 is CATSRVGIQETQYF. DNA of the CDR3: TGTGCCACCAGCAGAGTGGGGATCCAAGAGACCCAGTACTTC.

V is TRBV7-8 and J is TRBJ1-3; D might be TRBD1 (5 bases). This CDR3 is 17 amino acids long. Trimming cost V 3 bases and J 6 bases, with 21 bases left between them. Germline V CDR1 and CDR2: SGHVS, FQNEAQ. In nucleotides, the CDR3 is TGTGCCAGCAGCTTTATCCCGCGGCGGGGACTAGCAAACACCATATATTTT. Translation: CASSFIPRRGLANTIYF.

Here the CDR3 reads CASSPGDSKNIQYF. CDR3 in DNA: TGTGCCAGCAGCCCTGGTGACAGCAAAAACATTCAGTACTTC. The chain is built from TRBV7-2 and TRBJ2-4; D may be TRBD1 (5 bases). The germline CDR1 and CDR2 sequences are SGHTA and FQGNSA. CDR3 length: 14 amino acids. The V end was cut by 5 bases, the J end by 3 bases, with 11 bases between.

The chain employs TRBV7-6 and TRBJ1-1, with unresolved D. Germline V gene lookup returns CDR1 SGHVS and CDR2 FNYEAQ. This CDR3 is 14 amino acids long. The ends were cut back, 1 base at V and 1 base at J, with 7 bases in the middle. The CDR3 spells CASSLGGRNTEAFF. The CDR3 DNA is TGTGCCAGCAGCTTAGGCGGGCGGAACACTGAAGCTTTCTTT. Using reference TRBV7-6 and TRBJ1-1 for the parts outside the CDR3, the full variable domain is GAGVSQSPRYKVTKRGQDVALRCDPISGHVSLYWYRQALGQGPEFLTYFNYEAQQDKSGLPNDRFSAERPEGSISTLTIQRTEQRDSAMYRCASSLGGRNTEAFFGQGTRLTVV.

This sequence joins TRBV7-6 and TRBJ1-1; a possible D gene is TRBD1 (5 bases). V lost 1 base and J lost 4, with 7 bases in between. The length of the CDR3 is 13 residues. Germline V lookup: CDR1 SGHVS, CDR2 FNYEAQ. The CDR3 loop is CASSLGGVTEAFF. CDR3 bases: TGTGCCAGCAGCTTAGGGGGGGTCACTGAAGCTTTCTTT.

This chain joins TRBV3-1 (or the pseudogene TRBV3-2) and TRBJ2-1, with 10 bases identical to TRBD2. The V gene's germline CDR1 is LGHDT and CDR2 YNNKEL (reference sequence). CDR3 length: 16 amino acids. The J segment lost 2 bases and the V segment lost 5 bases, leaving 6 bases of the junction unmatched. CDR3 sequence (DNA): TGTGCCAGCAGCTCTGCAGCGGGGGGGCCCTACAATGAGCAGTTCTTC. This codes for CASSSAAGGPYNEQFF.

The chain joins TRBV12-5 to TRBJ2-7; D perhaps matches TRBD2 (6 bases). The CDR3 consists of 15 residues. Looked up from germline, CDR1 is LGHNT and CDR2 is FRNRAP. V lost 3 bases and J lost 4, with 16 bases in between. The CDR3 nucleotides read TGTGCTAGTGGTTTACGACTAGGCGGGCCTTACGAGCAGTACTTC. Its translation: CASGLRLGGPYEQYF.

This clone was observed a single time. The rearrangement links TRBV11-2 to TRBJ2-5; 8 bases align to TRBD1. Germline V gene lookup returns CDR1 SGHAT and CDR2 FQNNGV. CDR3 length: 15 amino acids. Germline trimming cut 6 bases from V and 5 bases from J; bases unmatched to any gene: 11. The CDR3 region is CASSFSQGAGETQYF. The CDR3 DNA follows: TGTGCCAGCAGTTTTTCTCAGGGGGCGGGGGAGACCCAGTACTTC. The full variable domain, rest sourced from reference TRBV11-2 and TRBJ2-5, is EAGVAQSPRYKIIEKRQSVAFWCNPISGHATLYWYQQILGQGPKLLIQFQNNGVVDDSQLPKDRFSAERLKGVDSTLKIQPAKLEDSAVYLCASSFSQGAGETQYFGPGTRLLVL.

The chain links TRBV7-6 to TRBJ2-5; 7 nucleotides agree with TRBD1. This CDR3 contains 14 residues. The germline V gene has CDR1 SGHVS and CDR2 FNYEAQ. Trimming at V came to 2 bases and at J to 1 base, leaving 1 base not matched to a gene. In DNA, the CDR3 is TGTGCCAGCAGCTTAAGGGACAGCCAAGAGACCCAGTACTTC. It specifies CASSLRDSQETQYF.

V is TRBV28 and J is TRBJ2-5, with 7 bases identical to TRBD2. V shed 5 bases, J shed 5 bases, and the junction held 17 bases outside the gene matches. This CDR3 contains 17 residues. Germline assignment: CDR1 MDHEN and CDR2 SYDVKM. In nucleotides, the CDR3 is TGTGCCAGCAGTATTCCTTCGTCCGGGGGGAGGCGGGAGACCCAGTACTTC. Its translation is CASSIPSSGGRRETQYF.

The chain couples TRBV19 to TRBJ1-4, with D unresolved. The germline CDR1 and CDR2 sequences are LNHDA and SQIVND (reference sequence). The CDR3 totals 13 residues. Trimming left V 1 base short and J 7 bases short, with 7 bases between. The DNA of the CDR3 is TGTGCCAGTAGTATAGCCGAGGGTGAAAAACTGTTTTTT. Amino acids: CASSIAEGEKLFF.